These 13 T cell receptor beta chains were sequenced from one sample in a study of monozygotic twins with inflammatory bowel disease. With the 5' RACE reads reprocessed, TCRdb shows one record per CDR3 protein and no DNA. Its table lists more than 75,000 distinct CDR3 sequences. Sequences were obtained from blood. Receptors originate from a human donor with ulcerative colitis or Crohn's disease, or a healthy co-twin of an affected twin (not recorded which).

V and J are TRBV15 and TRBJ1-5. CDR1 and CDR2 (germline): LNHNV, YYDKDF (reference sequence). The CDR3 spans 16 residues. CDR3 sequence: CATSRDGTTSNQPQHF.

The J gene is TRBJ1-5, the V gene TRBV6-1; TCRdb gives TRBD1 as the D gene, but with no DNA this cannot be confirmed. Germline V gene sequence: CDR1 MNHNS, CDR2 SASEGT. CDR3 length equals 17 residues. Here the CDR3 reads CASSALGATNSNQPQHF.

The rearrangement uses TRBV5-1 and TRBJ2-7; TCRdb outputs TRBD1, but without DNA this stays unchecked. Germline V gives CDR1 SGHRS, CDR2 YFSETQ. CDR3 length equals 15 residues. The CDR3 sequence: CASSLPGQGGNEQYF.

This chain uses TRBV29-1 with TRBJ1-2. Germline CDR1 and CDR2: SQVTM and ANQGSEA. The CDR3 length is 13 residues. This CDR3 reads CSVDLGYLYGYTF.

CDR3 loop: CASSASGGALADTQYF. This chain connects TRBV9 to TRBJ2-3; TCRdb outputs TRBD2, but without DNA this stays unchecked. The CDR3 covers 16 residues. CDR1 and CDR2 from the germline V gene are SGDLS and YYNGEE. The whole variable domain, filled in from reference TRBV9 and TRBJ2-3, reads DSGVTQTPKHLITATGQRVTLRCSPRSGDLSVYWYQQSLDQGLQFLIQYYNGEERAKGNILERFSAQQFPDLHSELNLSSLELGDSALYFCASSASGGALADTQYFGPGTRLTVL.

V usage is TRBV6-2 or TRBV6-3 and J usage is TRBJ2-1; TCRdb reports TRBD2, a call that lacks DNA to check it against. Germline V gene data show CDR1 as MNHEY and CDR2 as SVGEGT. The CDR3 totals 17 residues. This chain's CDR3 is CASSYLGGGALWNEQFF.

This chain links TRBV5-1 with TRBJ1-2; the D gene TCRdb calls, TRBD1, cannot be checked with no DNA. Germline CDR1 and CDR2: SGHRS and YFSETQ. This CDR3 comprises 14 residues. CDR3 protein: CASNEGGAEYGYTF. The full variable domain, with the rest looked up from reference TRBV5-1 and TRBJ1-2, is KAGVTQTPRYLIKTRGQQVTLSCSPISGHRSVSWYQQTPGQGLQFLFEYFSETQRNKGNFPGRFSGRQFSNSRSEMNVSTLELGDSALYLCASNEGGAEYGYTFGSGTRLTVV.

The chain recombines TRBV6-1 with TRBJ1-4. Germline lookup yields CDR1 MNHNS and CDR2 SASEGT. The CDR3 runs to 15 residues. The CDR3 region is CASKTVEATNEKLFF.

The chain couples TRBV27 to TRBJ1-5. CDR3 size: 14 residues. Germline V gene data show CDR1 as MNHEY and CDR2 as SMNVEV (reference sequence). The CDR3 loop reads CASSQDGSNQPQHF.

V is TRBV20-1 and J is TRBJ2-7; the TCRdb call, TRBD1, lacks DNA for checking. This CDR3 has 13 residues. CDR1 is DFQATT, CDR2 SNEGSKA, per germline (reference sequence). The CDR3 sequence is CSASPGSDYEQYF.

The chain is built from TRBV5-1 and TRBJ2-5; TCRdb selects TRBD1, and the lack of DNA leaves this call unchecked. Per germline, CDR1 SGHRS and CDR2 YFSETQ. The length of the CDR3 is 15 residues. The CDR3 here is CASSLEYGTEGTQYF.

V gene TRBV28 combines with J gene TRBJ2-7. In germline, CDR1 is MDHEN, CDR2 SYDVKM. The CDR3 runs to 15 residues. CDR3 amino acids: CASSERAGTPYEQYF.

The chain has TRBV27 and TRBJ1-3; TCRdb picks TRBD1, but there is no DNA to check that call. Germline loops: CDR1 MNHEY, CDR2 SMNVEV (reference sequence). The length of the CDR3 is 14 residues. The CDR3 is CASSPRDRGNTIYF.